The 23 T cell receptor beta chains in this list originate from one sample, sequenced in a study of cytomegalovirus exposure and HLA in healthy donors. The PCR used 60 Vbeta and 13 Jbeta primers. Clones were sequenced by immunoSEQ multiplex PCR, and TCRdb holds only the in-frame ones, with some missing. Here the sample spans about 110,000 clones, about 80% being singletons. Input material: PBMCs. Receptors originate from a woman between 18 and 29 years old in good health and CMV-seropositive.

The J gene is TRBJ1-2, the V gene TRBV11-3, with TRBD1 matching over 9 bases. The length of the CDR3 is 15 residues. Unmatched junction bases numbered 4, after V lost 4 bases and J lost 1 base. The germline V gene encodes CDR1 SGHNT and CDR2 YENEEA. Written as DNA, the CDR3 is TGTGCCAGCAGCTCCTACAGGGGGCATAACTATGGCTACACCTTC. It translates to CASSSYRGHNYGYTF.

The chain uses TRBV2 and TRBJ1-1; possibly TRBD1 for D (6 bases). Deletions cut 6 bases from V and 10 bases from J, with 12 bases between. Germline V gene lookup returns CDR1 SNHLY and CDR2 FYNNEI. The CDR3 is 11 residues long. The CDR3 loop reads CASSERGGAFF. The CDR3 DNA is TGTGCCAGCAGCGAGAGGGGGGGAGCTTTCTTT. Together with reference TRBV2 and TRBJ1-1, the CDR3 gives the full variable domain: EPEVTQTPSHQVTQMGQEVILRCVPISNHLYFYWYRQILGQKVEFLVSFYNNEISEKSEIFDDQFSVERPDGSNFTLKIRSTKLEDSAMYFCASSERGGAFFGQGTRLTVV.

The rearrangement links TRBV5-1 to TRBJ1-1; D possibly corresponds to TRBD1 (6 bases). The CDR3 is made up of 13 amino acids. V was shortened by 0 bases and J by 5 bases, with 8 bases between the two germline ends. Per germline, CDR1 SGHRS and CDR2 YFSETQ. The CDR3, as DNA: TGCGCCAGCAGCTTGGACAGGGTGACTGAAGCTTTCTTT. Its protein product is CASSLDRVTEAFF.

This chain joins TRBV6-6 and TRBJ2-5, with 8 bases fitting TRBD1. CDR3 length equals 15 residues. V was clipped by 11 bases and J by 2 bases; unmatched bases: 13. CDR1 is MNHNY and CDR2 is SVGAGI in the germline V gene (reference sequence). The CDR3 is CAVAVGTGSQETQYF. For the CDR3, the DNA is TGTGCCGTCGCGGTCGGGACAGGTAGTCAAGAGACCCAGTACTTC.

In DNA form, the CDR3 reads TGTGCCAGCAGCCCTCAGGGGTGGAACACCGGGGAGCTGTTTTTT. It yields the protein CASSPQGWNTGELFF. The V gene is TRBV9, the J gene TRBJ2-2; TRBD1 is a possible D gene (6 bases). V was clipped by 4 bases and J by 1 base, with 11 bases between them. Germline CDR1 and CDR2: SGDLS and YYNGEE. The CDR3 sequence is 15 residues long.

The chain carries TRBV7-6 and TRBJ2-7, with D maybe TRBD1 (6 bases). Germline values: CDR1 SGHVS, CDR2 FNYEAQ. The CDR3 sequence is 14 residues long. Trimming cost V 0 bases and J 6 bases, with 12 bases left between them. The CDR3 DNA follows: TGTGCCAGCAGCTTAGCTCCAGGGGTGAGCGAGCAGTACTTC. Its protein product is CASSLAPGVSEQYF.

In the case of this clone: The junction and the germline gene differ at one end; a read error may be behind it. The chain joins TRBV14 to TRBJ2-5, with D uncertain. The germline V gene has CDR1 SGHDN and CDR2 FVKESK. The CDR3 totals 12 residues. This CDR3 is CASRHDRQTQYF. CDR3 DNA: TGTGCAAGCAGACACGATCGCCAGACCCAGTACTTC.

The gene calls are TRBV11-2 and TRBJ2-1, with 8 positions matching TRBD2. This CDR3 is 14 amino acids long. In germline, CDR1 is SGHAT, CDR2 FQNNGV. J was trimmed by 4 bases and V by 7 bases; bases with no gene match: 6. The CDR3 nucleotides read TGTGCCAGCACGGGACTAGTCCTTTACAATGAGCAGTTCTTC. Amino acid sequence: CASTGLVLYNEQFF.

The chain joins TRBV28 to TRBJ1-1; 9 bases agree with TRBD1. CDR1 is MDHEN and CDR2 is SYDVKM in the germline V gene. After removal of 6 bases from V and 6 bases from J, the junction contained 5 bases not matched to a gene. The CDR3 covers 13 residues. CDR3 coding DNA: TGTGCCAGCAGGAGGGGACAGGGCCCTGAAGCTTTCTTT. The encoded protein is CASRRGQGPEAFF.

This chain uses TRBV4-2 with TRBJ2-3; possibly TRBD1 for D (6 bases). Germline V gene lookup returns CDR1 LGHNA and CDR2 YNFKEQ. This CDR3 contains 21 residues. Trimming left V 2 bases short and J 2 bases short, with 29 bases between. CDR3 DNA sequence: TGTGCCAGCAGCCAACTTGCCGGGACACTACGGATAGAGGGGGACACAGATACGCAGTATTTT. This codes for CASSQLAGTLRIEGDTDTQYF.

The chain uses TRBV7-9 and TRBJ2-1, with 7 bases identical to TRBD2. CDR3 length: 13 amino acids. Trimming removed 4 bases from V and 8 bases from J; junction bases left unmatched: 5. From germline, CDR1 is SEHNR and CDR2 FQNEAQ (reference sequence). In DNA form, the CDR3 reads TGTGCCAGCAGCTCGGGGGGAGACGATGAGCAGTTCTTC. Translation: CASSSGGDDEQFF.

The J gene is TRBJ2-7, the V gene TRBV4-2, with 8 positions matching TRBD1. There are 15 residues in the CDR3. The V and J ends lost 2 bases and 3 bases, in that order; junction bases with no gene match: 6. Germline V gene data show CDR1 as LGHNA and CDR2 as YNFKEQ. The CDR3 protein is CASSQSGTGGYEQYF. The CDR3 nucleotides read TGTGCCAGCAGCCAATCCGGGACAGGAGGCTACGAGCAGTACTTC.

CDR3 residues: CASSLGASSTEAFF. The CDR3 coding sequence is TGCGCCAGCAGCTTAGGTGCGTCTAGCACTGAAGCTTTCTTT. This rearrangement joins TRBV5-1 to TRBJ1-1; D is unresolved. V gave up 2 bases and J gave up 4 bases, with 12 bases separating them. The CDR3 covers 14 residues. CDR1 and CDR2 (germline): SGHRS, YFSETQ.

The rearrangement joins TRBV4-1 to TRBJ1-2; 9 positions match TRBD1. Germline lookup yields CDR1 MGHRA and CDR2 YSYEKL. The CDR3 totals 16 residues. V gave up 4 bases and J gave up 4 bases; unmatched junction bases: 10. CDR3 in amino acids: CASSLHRDRVLYGYTF. CDR3 nucleotides: TGCGCCAGCAGCCTACACCGGGACAGGGTACTCTATGGCTACACCTTC.

The table lists this clone with a few counts. The CDR3 reads CASALGLSETQYF. CDR3 nucleotide sequence: TGTGCCAGCGCACTAGGTTTGTCGGAGACCCAGTACTTC. The chain combines TRBV2 with TRBJ2-5; D is possibly TRBD2 (5 bases). Germline V gives CDR1 SNHLY, CDR2 FYNNEI. The CDR3 contains 13 residues. The V gene lost 8 bases and the J gene lost 5 bases, with 15 bases spanning the gap.

The chain is built from TRBV9 and TRBJ1-4, with D perhaps TRBD1 (6 bases). CDR3 length: 15 residues. V lost 0 bases and J 8 bases, leaving 14 bases between the germline ends. CDR1 and CDR2 from the germline V gene are SGDLS and YYNGEE. The CDR3, as DNA: TGTGCCAGCAGCGTAGGGTCAGGGGTGGGAGAAAAACTGTTTTTT. Encoded protein: CASSVGSGVGEKLFF.

About this clone: Compared with germline, one end of the junction differs, possibly owing to a read error. This sequence joins TRBV5-1 and TRBJ2-7; maybe TRBD1 (5 bases). The CDR3 covers 15 residues. Germline V gene lookup returns CDR1 SGHRS and CDR2 YFSETQ. The chain's CDR3 is CASGFSSTAGYEQYF. Here the CDR3 DNA reads TGCGCCAGCGGCTTTAGTTCGACAGCAGGCTACGAGCAGTACTTC.

This chain links TRBV2 with TRBJ1-1; 9 nucleotides agree with TRBD1. Looked up from germline, CDR1 is SNHLY and CDR2 is FYNNEI. This CDR3 spans 17 amino acids. The V segment lost 0 bases and the J segment 2 bases; nucleotides outside the gene matches: 7. The CDR3 coding sequence is TGTGCCAGCAGTGAAGCGCTTTGGGACAGGGTAAACACTGAAGCTTTCTTT. It is translated as CASSEALWDRVNTEAFF.

The chain combines TRBV6-6 with TRBJ1-1; possible D gene TRBD1, 6 bases. Per germline, CDR1 MNHNY and CDR2 SVGAGI (reference sequence). This CDR3 comprises 16 residues. The V and J ends lost 5 bases and 0 bases respectively, with 16 bases between them. The CDR3 here is CASSRPGVSLNTEAFF. DNA of the CDR3: TGTGCCAGCAGTCGACCAGGGGTTTCCCTGAACACTGAAGCTTTCTTT.

The chain employs TRBV19 and TRBJ1-4, with D possibly TRBD1 on 5 matching bases. This CDR3 is 14 amino acids long. The V gene's germline CDR1 is LNHDA and CDR2 SQIVND (reference sequence). Trimming shortened V by 5 bases and J by 7 bases, and 14 bases separated the two germline ends. DNA of the CDR3: TGTGCCAGTAGTGCCTCAGGGAAGGGTGAAAAACTGTTTTTT. Translating gives CASSASGKGEKLFF. The full variable domain, completed using reference TRBV19 and TRBJ1-4, is DGGITQSPKYLFRKEGQNVTLSCEQNLNHDAMYWYRQDPGQGLRLIYYSQIVNDFQKGDIAEGYSVSREKKESFPLTVTSAQKNPTAFYLCASSASGKGEKLFFGSGTQLSVL.

The rearrangement uses TRBV27 and TRBJ1-2; D is uncertain. Trimming pared 2 bases from V and 4 bases from J, leaving 8 bases between. Germline V gene lookup returns CDR1 MNHEY and CDR2 SMNVEV (reference sequence). This CDR3 has 13 residues. As DNA, the CDR3 is TGTGCCAGCAGTTTAGAGTTCGGCTATGGCTACACCTTC. The encoded protein is CASSLEFGYGYTF.

This rearrangement joins TRBV2 to TRBJ1-3, with D possibly matching TRBD1 (5 bases). Deletions cut 2 bases from V and 2 bases from J, with 10 bases between. The CDR3 extends over 15 amino acids. In germline, CDR1 is SNHLY, CDR2 FYNNEI. CDR3 DNA: TGTGCCAGCAGTGAACGGCGGGGACCTGGAAACACCATATATTTT. This codes for CASSERRGPGNTIYF.

V is TRBV6-5 and J is TRBJ1-5; D not certain. This CDR3 region has 13 residues. The V end lost 5 bases, the J end lost 3 bases, and 8 bases lay between the germline ends. Germline V gene data show CDR1 as MNHEY and CDR2 as SVGAGI. The CDR3 nucleotides read TGTGCCAGCAGTATGGGCTACAATCAGCCCCAGCATTTT. Translating gives CASSMGYNQPQHF.